The 19 T cell receptor beta chains listed next were all sequenced from one sample in a study of OX40 agonist ivuxolimab in advanced cancers. Clones were sequenced by immunoSEQ multiplex PCR, and TCRdb holds only the in-frame ones, with some missing. Among 95,000 to 100,000 clones listed, about 92% were seen once. This sample comprised CD4+ or CD8+ T cells sorted from blood, obtained in a trial of the OX40 agonist ivuxolimab. These TCRs come from an adult with an advanced solid tumor such as melanoma, head and neck, liver or kidney cancer.

The CDR3 here is CASSEGRGPNQPQHF. The CDR3 DNA follows: TGTGCCAGCAGTGAAGGGAGGGGACCGAATCAGCCCCAGCATTTT. The V gene is TRBV6-1, the J gene TRBJ1-5; TRBD1 is a possible D gene (5 bases). CDR1 is MNHNS and CDR2 is SASEGT in the germline V gene. Trimming stripped 1 base from V and 4 bases from J, with 11 bases between. The CDR3 has 15 residues.

V gene TRBV29-1 combines with J gene TRBJ1-4, with D uncertain. The CDR3 is 13 amino acids. Trimming removed 1 base from V and 8 bases from J, with 11 bases in between. CDR1 SQVTM and CDR2 ANQGSEA come from the germline V gene. CDR3: CSVEGRSGEKLFF. CDR3 bases: TGCAGCGTTGAAGGACGGTCTGGGGAAAAACTGTTTTTT.

V usage is TRBV29-1 and J usage is TRBJ2-1; 13 bases agree with TRBD2. This CDR3 is built from 13 residues. Losses at the gene ends were 7 bases for V and 6 bases for J; bases not matched to a gene: 3. Germline lookup yields CDR1 SQVTM and CDR2 ANQGSEA. The CDR3 reads CSGRLAGGNEQFF. The CDR3 DNA is TGCAGCGGCCGACTAGCGGGAGGCAATGAGCAGTTCTTC.

This sequence joins TRBV7-3 and TRBJ2-3, with D possibly matching TRBD2 (6 bases). Germline lookup yields CDR1 SGHTA and CDR2 FQGTGA. The CDR3 totals 14 residues. Trimming pared 3 bases from V and 0 bases from J, leaving 7 bases between. CDR3 coding DNA: TGTGCCAGCAGCTTGGGGACTAGCACAGATACGCAGTATTTT. Translating gives CASSLGTSTDTQYF.

V and J are TRBV7-2 and TRBJ2-7; the match to TRBD2 covers 7 bases. The CDR3 length is 15 residues. Unmatched junction bases numbered 6, after V lost 4 bases and J lost 0 bases. The germline V gene has CDR1 SGHTA and CDR2 FQGNSA. CDR3 DNA: TGTGCCAGCAGCTCGAGCGGGGACTTCTCCTACGAGCAGTACTTC. Protein: CASSSSGDFSYEQYF.

The chain employs TRBV5-5 and TRBJ1-1, with D hard to call. CDR3 length equals 15 residues. V lost 1 base, J lost 6 bases, and 16 bases lay in between. The V gene's germline CDR1 is SGHKS and CDR2 YYEKEE (reference sequence). The CDR3 sequence is CASSLSSTPPPEAFF. As DNA, the CDR3 is TGTGCCAGCAGCTTGTCCAGTACTCCCCCCCCTGAAGCTTTCTTT.

The CDR3 nucleotides are TGTGCCAGCAGCAAAGCGGGAGGGATTCATCAGCCCCAGCATTTT. Its protein product is CASSKAGGIHQPQHF. The chain employs TRBV21-1 and TRBJ1-5. TRBV21-1 is a pseudogene. There are 15 residues in the CDR3.

This clone was observed once. The chain has TRBV4-3 and TRBJ2-5, with D possibly TRBD2 on 5 matching bases. Trimming removed 1 base at V and 9 bases at J, with 15 bases between. The CDR3 runs 14 residues. Germline-derived CDR1 and CDR2 are LGHNA and YSLEER. The CDR3 sequence is CASSQGLQNSPQYF. The CDR3 DNA is TGCGCCAGCAGCCAAGGACTACAAAACTCCCCCCAGTACTTC.

This chain joins TRBV18 and TRBJ2-1; 8 bases agree with TRBD1. The V and J ends lost 3 bases and 0 bases, in that order; junction bases with no gene match: 1. CDR1 KGHSH and CDR2 LQKENI come from the germline V gene. The CDR3 has 15 amino acids. Here the CDR3 reads CASSPGQDSYNEQFF. The CDR3 bases are TGTGCCAGCTCACCGGGACAGGACTCCTACAATGAGCAGTTCTTC.

The J gene is TRBJ2-7, the V gene TRBV4-1, with 8 bases lining up with TRBD1. CDR1 and CDR2 from the germline V gene are MGHRA and YSYEKL. Trimming at V came to 2 bases and at J to 3 bases, leaving 6 bases not matched to a gene. The CDR3 covers 15 residues. CDR3 coding DNA: TGCGCCAGCAGCCAATACTCGGGACAGGACTACGAGCAGTACTTC. Amino acid sequence: CASSQYSGQDYEQYF.

This chain links TRBV9 with TRBJ2-1, with 7 bases that match TRBD2. The junction had 1 base not matched to a gene; V was cut back by 0 bases and J by 1 base. The V gene's germline CDR1 is SGDLS and CDR2 YYNGEE. The CDR3 is 15 amino acids. For the CDR3, the DNA is TGTGCCAGCAGCGTAGTAGCGGGTTCCTACAATGAGCAGTTCTTC. This sequence encodes CASSVVAGSYNEQFF.

There are a few counts of this clone. The V and J genes are TRBV7-9 and TRBJ1-2, with D unresolved. V was trimmed by 0 bases and J by 0 bases, leaving 8 bases between them. CDR1 is SEHNR and CDR2 is FQNEAQ in the germline V gene (reference sequence). The CDR3 sequence is 15 residues long. The CDR3 region has the DNA TGTGCCAGCAGCTTAGCCGTCGCCTCTAACTATGGCTACACCTTC. Translation gives CASSLAVASNYGYTF.

J is TRBJ2-3 and V is TRBV4-2; 14 nucleotides align to TRBD2. With V trimmed by 4 bases and J by 5 bases, 14 bases remained unmatched. The CDR3 runs to 19 residues. CDR1 and CDR2 from the germline V gene are LGHNA and YNFKEQ. The CDR3 coding sequence is TGTGCCAGCAGCCCACCAGGGACTAGCGGGGGCAAAAACTTAGATACGCAGTATTTT. It codes for CASSPPGTSGGKNLDTQYF.

The chain couples TRBV15 to TRBJ1-5; 7 bases match TRBD1. The J segment lost 0 bases and the V segment lost 4 bases, leaving 3 bases of the junction unmatched. Germline lookup yields CDR1 LNHNV and CDR2 YYDKDF (reference sequence). The CDR3 runs 15 residues. This CDR3 is CATSKGQNSNQPQHF. For the CDR3, the DNA is TGTGCCACCAGCAAGGGACAGAATAGCAATCAGCCCCAGCATTTT.

The CDR3 loop is CASSVSPVRASEQFF. Written as DNA, the CDR3 is TGTGCCAGCAGTGTGTCCCCTGTGAGGGCCAGTGAGCAGTTCTTC. This chain uses TRBV6-1 with TRBJ2-1; TRBD2 might be the D (5 bases). Germline V gene data show CDR1 as MNHNS and CDR2 as SASEGT. The CDR3 totals 15 residues. Trimming stripped 4 bases from V and 9 bases from J, with 19 bases between.

The V call is TRBV29-1, the J call TRBJ2-1, with D possibly being TRBD1 or TRBD2 (5 bases each). Per the germline V gene, CDR1 is SQVTM and CDR2 is ANQGSEA. The CDR3 sequence is 13 residues long. The ends were cut back, 4 bases at V and 5 bases at J, with 12 bases in the middle. CDR3 amino acids: CSVVGGPNNEQFF. Written as DNA, the CDR3 is TGCAGCGTTGTTGGGGGTCCTAACAATGAGCAGTTCTTC.

The chain uses TRBV6-1 and TRBJ2-5; 7 bases are a match to TRBD1. The J call may not be correct, given that the DNA end is closer to TRBJ2-7. The germline gives CDR1 MNHNS, CDR2 SASEGT. The CDR3 length is 15 residues. CDR3 residues: CASTSDRVGVNEQYF. CDR3 DNA sequence: TGTGCCAGCACTTCAGACAGGGTTGGGGTAAACGAGCAGTACTTC.

J is TRBJ2-7 and V is TRBV7-2; maybe TRBD1 (5 bases). Germline V CDR1 and CDR2: SGHTA, FQGNSA. Between the trimmed V and J ends, which lost 5 bases and 6 bases, there was a span of 17 bases. The CDR3 extends over 14 amino acids. The CDR3 loop is CASSPGFAMGEQYF. The DNA of the CDR3 is TGTGCCAGCAGCCCAGGGTTTGCTATGGGCGAGCAGTACTTC. The full variable domain, in which reference TRBV7-2 and TRBJ2-7 provide the parts outside the CDR3, is GAGVSQSPSNKVTEKGKDVELRCDPISGHTALYWYRQSLGQGLEFLIYFQGNSAPDKSGLPSDRFSAERTGGSVSTLTIQRTQQEDSAVYLCASSPGFAMGEQYFGPGTRLTVT.

The J gene is TRBJ1-1, the V gene TRBV15; D gene unclear. Trimming took off 3 bases at V and 1 base at J, with 6 bases between the two ends. Germline lookup yields CDR1 LNHNV and CDR2 YYDKDF (reference sequence). This CDR3 is 13 amino acids long. The CDR3 DNA follows: TGTGCCACCAGCAGGTTCTGGAACACTGAAGCTTTCTTT. Translating gives CATSRFWNTEAFF.